The 2 T cell receptor beta chains listed next were all sequenced from one sample in a study of vaccination and CD4 T cells after COVID-19. Treatment here: approximately 9-day PBMC culture with coronavirus spike peptide pools or control peptides (ViraFEST assay). The Oncomine TCR Beta short-read assay generated sequence data from the DNA of cultured CD4+ T cells. Each CDR3 protein gets one entry after TCRdb re-called the PCR reads with MiXCR. This sample carries approximately 14,000 distinct CDR3 sequences, almost 40% of them seen once, and the ten largest clones take 10%. The antigens for these receptors are not known. Sequencing was performed on CD4+ T cells from blood, cultured in vitro. The source is a human donor who had recovered from COVID-19.

The chain carries TRBV7-8 and TRBJ2-1; D not certain. The germline V gene has CDR1 SGHVS and CDR2 FQNEAQ. This CDR3 is built from 14 residues. With 0 bases removed from V and 4 bases from J, the gap between germline ends came to 7 bases. CDR3 in DNA: TGTGCCAGCAGCTTAGCGCACTTGTACAATGAGCAGTTCTTC. Its translation: CASSLAHLYNEQFF.

This clonotype has a handful of counts. The rearrangement uses TRBV6-1 and TRBJ1-3, with D possibly being TRBD1 (5 bases). Trimming took off 6 bases at V and 0 bases at J, with 12 bases between the two ends. Germline V gene data show CDR1 as MNHNS and CDR2 as SASEGT. The CDR3 consists of 15 residues. The CDR3 nucleotides are TGTGCCAGCAGCCCGGGACTTGACTCTGGAAACACCATATATTTT. Amino acid sequence: CASSPGLDSGNTIYF.